Following are 4 T cell receptor beta chains from one sample sequenced in a study of T cell changes during pregnancy in multiple sclerosis (dated by TCRdb to between 2018 and 2021). The library was obtained by the immunoSEQ multiplex PCR assay. TCRdb limited this immuneACCESS table to in-frame rearrangements with V and J called. A share of clones is missing; checked studies link under half to unresolved V genes, and the rest is unexplained. Recorded for this sample are roughly 35,000 clones; 88% of them occurred a single time. Around 1.2% of the sample comes from the top ten. This specimen was CD4+ T cells from peripheral blood mononuclear cells, taken before pregnancy. All receptors come from a female donor with multiple sclerosis, enrolled in a pregnancy study.

This clone was observed a handful of times. The chain couples TRBV5-6 to TRBJ1-1; D is unclear. This CDR3 comprises 11 residues. CDR1 is SGHDT and CDR2 is YYEEEE in the germline V gene. Trimming stripped 7 bases from V and 3 bases from J, with 7 bases between. CDR3 residues: CASGLYTEAFF. The CDR3 DNA follows: TGTGCCAGCGGGCTGTACACTGAAGCTTTCTTT.

The rearrangement joins TRBV9 to TRBJ2-7; D perhaps matches TRBD1 (6 bases). The CDR3 is made up of 14 amino acids. Germline V CDR1 and CDR2: SGDLS, YYNGEE. Trimming removed 4 bases at V and 0 bases at J, with 11 bases between. The CDR3 reads CASSPQGSSYEQYF. The CDR3 nucleotides are TGTGCCAGCAGCCCCCAGGGGAGCTCCTACGAGCAGTACTTC.

The gene calls are TRBV5-6 and TRBJ2-1, with a possible D match to TRBD2 (6 bases). The length of the CDR3 is 15 residues. Germline V gives CDR1 SGHDT, CDR2 YYEEEE. Deletions cut 2 bases from V and 2 bases from J, with 11 bases between. CDR3 residues: CASSFPGATYNEQFF. The CDR3 DNA reads TGTGCCAGCAGCTTCCCGGGAGCCACCTACAATGAGCAGTTCTTC.

The chain employs TRBV27 and TRBJ2-7; D might be TRBD2 (6 bases). Germline loops: CDR1 MNHEY, CDR2 SMNVEV (reference sequence). The CDR3 is made up of 13 amino acids. V was pared by 2 bases and J by 7 bases, with 12 bases between. The CDR3 sequence: CASSLLALSEQYF. CDR3 coding DNA: TGTGCCAGCAGTTTACTAGCGTTAAGTGAGCAGTACTTC.